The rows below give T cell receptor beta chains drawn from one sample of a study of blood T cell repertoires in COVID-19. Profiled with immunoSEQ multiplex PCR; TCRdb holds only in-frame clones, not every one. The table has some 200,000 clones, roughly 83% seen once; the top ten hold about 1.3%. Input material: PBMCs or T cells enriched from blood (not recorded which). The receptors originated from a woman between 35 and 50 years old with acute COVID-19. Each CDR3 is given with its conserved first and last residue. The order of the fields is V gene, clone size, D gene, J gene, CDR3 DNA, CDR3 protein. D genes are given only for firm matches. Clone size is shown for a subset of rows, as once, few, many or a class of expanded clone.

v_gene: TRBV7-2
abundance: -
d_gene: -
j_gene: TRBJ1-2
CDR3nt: TGTGCCAGCAGCATGGGGGGAGGGTACGGCTATGGCTACACCTTC
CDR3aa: CASSMGGGYGYGYTF

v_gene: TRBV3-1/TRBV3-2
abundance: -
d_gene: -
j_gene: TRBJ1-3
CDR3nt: TGTGCCAGCAGCCCTATGCCGGTTGTGGCTGGAAACACCATATATTTT
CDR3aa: CASSPMPVVAGNTIYF

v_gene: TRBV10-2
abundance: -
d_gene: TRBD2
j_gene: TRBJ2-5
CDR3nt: TGCGCCAGCAGTGTCCTAGCGGGACAATTAGAGACCCAGTACTTC
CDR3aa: CASSVLAGQLETQYF

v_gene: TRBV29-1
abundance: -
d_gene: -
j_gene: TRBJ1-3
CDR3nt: TGCAGCGTCGGGGGTGGGGCAGACTCTGGAAACACCATATATTTT
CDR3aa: CSVGGGADSGNTIYF

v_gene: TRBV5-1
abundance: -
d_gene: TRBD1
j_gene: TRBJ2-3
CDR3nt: TGCGCCACCTACCCCGGACAGGGTTCAGATACGCAGTATTTT
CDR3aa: CATYPGQGSDTQYF

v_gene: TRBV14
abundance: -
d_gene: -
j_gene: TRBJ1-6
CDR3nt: TGTGCCAGCAGCCAAGGCTGGGGGGGGGTAGCCCTCCACTTT
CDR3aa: CASSQGWGGVALHF

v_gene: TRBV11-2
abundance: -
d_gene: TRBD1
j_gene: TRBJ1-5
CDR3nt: TGTGCCAGCAGTCCACAGGGGACCAGCAATCAGCCCCAGCATTTT
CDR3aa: CASSPQGTSNQPQHF

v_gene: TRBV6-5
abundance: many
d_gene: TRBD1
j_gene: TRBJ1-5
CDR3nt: TGTGCCAGCAGTCGGACAGGTCAGCCCCAGCATTTT
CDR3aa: CASSRTGQPQHF

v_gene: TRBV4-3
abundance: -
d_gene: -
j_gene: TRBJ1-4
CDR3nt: TGCGCCAGCAGCCAAGATAACAGGGCGGGTGAAAAACTGTTTTTT
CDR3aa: CASSQDNRAGEKLFF

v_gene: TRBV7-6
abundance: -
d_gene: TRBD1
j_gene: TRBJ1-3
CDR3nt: TGTGCCAGCAGCGGGAGGACAGGGGGCAACGGAAACACCATATATTTT
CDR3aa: CASSGRTGGNGNTIYF

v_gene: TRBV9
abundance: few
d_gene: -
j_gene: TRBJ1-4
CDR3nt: TGTGCCAGCAGCGAGGCCTCGGGGGGGAATGAAAAACTGTTTTTT
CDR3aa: CASSEASGGNEKLFF

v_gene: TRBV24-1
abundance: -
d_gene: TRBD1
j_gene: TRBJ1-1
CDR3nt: TGTGCCACCGGCGACAGGGGGAACACTGAAGCTTTCTTT
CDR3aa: CATGDRGNTEAFF

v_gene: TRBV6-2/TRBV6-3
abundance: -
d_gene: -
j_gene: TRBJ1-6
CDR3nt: TGTGCCAGCAGTTTTCGGCCTCAAGAGGGATCAAATTCACCCCTCCACTTT
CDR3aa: CASSFRPQEGSNSPLHF

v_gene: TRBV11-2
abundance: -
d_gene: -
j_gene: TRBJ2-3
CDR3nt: TGTGCCAGTACAGGGTTCGAGACAGATACGCAGTATTTT
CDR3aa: CASTGFETDTQYF

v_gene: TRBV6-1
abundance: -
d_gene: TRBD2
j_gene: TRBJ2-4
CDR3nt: TGTGCCAGCAGTGAAGCTGCGGGAGGCTTTCACTTACTAGCCAAAAACATTCAGTACTTC
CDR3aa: CASSEAAGGFHLLAKNIQYF

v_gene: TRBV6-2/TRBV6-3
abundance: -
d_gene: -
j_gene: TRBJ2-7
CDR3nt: TGTGCCAGCAGTTACCGACGTACCCAAGGGGCCTACGAGCAGTACTTC
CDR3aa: CASSYRRTQGAYEQYF

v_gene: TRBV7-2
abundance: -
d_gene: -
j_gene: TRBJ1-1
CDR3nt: TGTGCCAGCAGCTTAGTGGCCGTTAACACTGAAGCTTTCTTT
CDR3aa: CASSLVAVNTEAFF

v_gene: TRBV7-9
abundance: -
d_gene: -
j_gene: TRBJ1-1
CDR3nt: TGTGCCAGCAGCATCGGGTCGCCAGGGGAAGCTTTCTTT
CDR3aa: CASSIGSPGEAFF

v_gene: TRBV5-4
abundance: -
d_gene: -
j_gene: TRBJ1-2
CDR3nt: TGTGCCAGCAGTACGGACAATAACTATGGCTACACCTTC
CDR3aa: CASSTDNNYGYTF

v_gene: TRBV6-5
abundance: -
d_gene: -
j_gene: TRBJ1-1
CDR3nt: TGTGCCAGCAGTTACCAGGCAGGGGTTTCGGATGAAGCTTTCTTT
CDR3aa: CASSYQAGVSDEAFF

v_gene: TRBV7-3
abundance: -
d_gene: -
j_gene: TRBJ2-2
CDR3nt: TGTGCCAGCAGCTTAATCACAGGGCCTGTTACCGGGGAGCTGTTTTTT
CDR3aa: CASSLITGPVTGELFF

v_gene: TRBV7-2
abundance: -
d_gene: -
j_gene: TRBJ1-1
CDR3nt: TGTGCCAGCAGCTCTCACGTTGGACAGATAAACACTGAAGCTTTCTTT
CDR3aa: CASSSHVGQINTEAFF

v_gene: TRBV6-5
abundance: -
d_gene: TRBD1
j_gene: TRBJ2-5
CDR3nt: TGTGCCAGCAGTTACGGCTGGGACAGGGGGCAGGAGACCCAGTACTTC
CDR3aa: CASSYGWDRGQETQYF

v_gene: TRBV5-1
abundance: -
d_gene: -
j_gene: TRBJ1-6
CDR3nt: TGCGCCAGCAGCTTGGACAGGGACTCACCCCTCCACTTT
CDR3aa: CASSLDRDSPLHF

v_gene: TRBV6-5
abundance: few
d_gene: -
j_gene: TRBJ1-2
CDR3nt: TGTGCCAGCAGTCCAAGGGGTAATGGCTACACCTTC
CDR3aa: CASSPRGNGYTF

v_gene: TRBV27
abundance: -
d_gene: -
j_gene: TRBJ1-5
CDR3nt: TGTGCCAGCAGGCCGGAGAACGGTTACAATCAGCCCCAGCATTTT
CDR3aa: CASRPENGYNQPQHF

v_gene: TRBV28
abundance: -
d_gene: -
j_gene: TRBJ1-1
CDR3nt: TGTGCCAGCAGTTTATCCCGCCGGGGGAACACTGAAGCTTTCTTT
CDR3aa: CASSLSRRGNTEAFF

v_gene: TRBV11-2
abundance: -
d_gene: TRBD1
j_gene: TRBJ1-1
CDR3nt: TGTGCCAGCAGCTTAGTTCTTGGCAGGGGGATCATGAACACTGAAGCTTTCTTT
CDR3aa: CASSLVLGRGIMNTEAFF

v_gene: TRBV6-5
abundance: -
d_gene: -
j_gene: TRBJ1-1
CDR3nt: TGTGCCAGCAGTCACGGGGGGGACACTGAAGCTTTCTTT
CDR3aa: CASSHGGDTEAFF

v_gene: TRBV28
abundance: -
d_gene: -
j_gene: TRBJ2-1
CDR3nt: TGTGCCAGTCGGGGGGGCAGGGGGACCCCCGAGTCTAGCGGGTCCCTCTACAATGAGCAGTTCTTC
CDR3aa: CASRGGRGTPESSGSLYNEQFF

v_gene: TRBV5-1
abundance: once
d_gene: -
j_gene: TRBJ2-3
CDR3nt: TGCGCCAGCAGCCCGAGGGCTGCGGGAACAGATACGCAGTATTTT
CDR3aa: CASSPRAAGTDTQYF

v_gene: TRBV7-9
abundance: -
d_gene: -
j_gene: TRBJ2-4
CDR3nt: TGTGCCAGCAGCTTAAAAGGAGGGGCCAAAAACATTCAGTACTTC
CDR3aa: CASSLKGGAKNIQYF

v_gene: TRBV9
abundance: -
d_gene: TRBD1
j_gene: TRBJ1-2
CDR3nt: TGTGCCAGCAGCGCAAGGGACAGCCGCTCATACTATGATGGCTACACCTTC
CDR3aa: CASSARDSRSYYDGYTF

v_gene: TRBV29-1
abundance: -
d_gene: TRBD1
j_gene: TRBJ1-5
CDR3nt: TGCAGCGTTGGGACAGGGGGCGCCGGCAATCAGCCCCAGCATTTT
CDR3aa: CSVGTGGAGNQPQHF

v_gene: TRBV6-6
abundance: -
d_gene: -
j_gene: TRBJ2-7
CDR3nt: TGTGCCAGCAGTTACGCAGGGGTTGGCGAGCAGTACTTC
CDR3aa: CASSYAGVGEQYF

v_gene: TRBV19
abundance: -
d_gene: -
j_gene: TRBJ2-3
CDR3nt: TGTGCCAGTAGTGCGGGGCTCACTAGCACAGATACGCAGTATTTT
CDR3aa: CASSAGLTSTDTQYF

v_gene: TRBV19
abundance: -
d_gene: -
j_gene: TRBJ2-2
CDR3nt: TGTGCCAGTAGTATCGATCCAGACAGCTATCTTTCGAACACCGGGGAGCTGTTTTTT
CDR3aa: CASSIDPDSYLSNTGELFF

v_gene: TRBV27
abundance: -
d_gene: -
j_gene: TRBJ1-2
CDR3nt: TGTGCCAGCAGTTTGGGGGGAGGCTATGGCTACACCTTC
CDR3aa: CASSLGGGYGYTF

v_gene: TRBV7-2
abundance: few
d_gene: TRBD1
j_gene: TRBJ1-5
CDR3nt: TGTGCCAGCAGCCTAGGGGACAGGGGTCAGCCCCAGCATTTT
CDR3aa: CASSLGDRGQPQHF

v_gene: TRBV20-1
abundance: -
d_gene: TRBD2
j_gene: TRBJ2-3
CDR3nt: TGCAGTGCTAGTAAGACTAGCGGGGGGGGAGATACGCAGTATTTT
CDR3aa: CSASKTSGGGDTQYF

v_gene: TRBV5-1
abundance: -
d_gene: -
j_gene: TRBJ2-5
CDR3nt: TGCGCCAGCAGCGATCGGGACTCGGAGACCCAGTACTTC
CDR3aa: CASSDRDSETQYF

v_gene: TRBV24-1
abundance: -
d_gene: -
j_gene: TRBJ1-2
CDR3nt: TGTGCCACCAGTGACGGGGGGCGAGGCTATGGCTACACCTTC
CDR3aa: CATSDGGRGYGYTF

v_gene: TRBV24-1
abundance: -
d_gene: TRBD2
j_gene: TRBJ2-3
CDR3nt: TGTGCCACCAGTGATTTGAGGCGGGGGGGATTGTATACGCAGTATTTT
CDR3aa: CATSDLRRGGLYTQYF

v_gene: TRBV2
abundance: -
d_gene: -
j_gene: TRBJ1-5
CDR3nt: TGTGCCAGCAGTCTTGGACAGACCCATCAGCCCCAGCATTTT
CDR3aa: CASSLGQTHQPQHF